A selection of T cell receptor beta chains follows, all from one sample in a study of T cell changes during pregnancy in multiple sclerosis. Method: immunoSEQ multiplex PCR; TCRdb's copy keeps in-frame clones and lacks some. The repertoire includes 40,000 to 55,000 clones, roughly nine tenths of them detected once, and roughly 0.58% sits in the top ten. The input for sequencing was CD4+ T cells from peripheral blood mononuclear cells, taken in the first trimester of pregnancy. The receptors originated from a female donor with multiple sclerosis, enrolled in a pregnancy study. Both conserved end residues are trimmed from each CDR3. Clone sizes are given selectively: once, few, many, or a class where the clone is expanded.

>-|TRBV30
AWTRSGRSSYNEQF
>-|TRBV19
ASSMSGEETQY
>-|TRBV7-9
ASSRGYSYNEQF
>-|TRBV19
ASSTRQDTQY
>once|TRBV7-8
ASSLALRGGSGNTIY
>-|TRBV7-8
ASSLVTTPGEQY
>-|TRBV7-9
ASSLGSPYEQY
>-|TRBV30
AWSIGTGGRETQY
>-|TRBV5-1
ASSLGGRGSYEQY
>-|TRBV7-9
ASSLPQMGLGSWEQY
>-|TRBV7-6
ASSGTGNYNEQF
>-|TRBV5-1
ASSTGRGGNEKLF
>-|TRBV11-2
ASSLRGLAGEETQY
>-|TRBV4-3
ASSQDEAVSTDTQY
>-|TRBV4-3
ASSQDWGGGFADTQY
>-|TRBV29-1
SVEDPSSSGGIQF
>-|TRBV19
ASSRTGKGNEQF
>-|TRBV7-6
ASSLGTSGLDTQY
>-|TRBV19
ASTQFRNTEAF
>-|TRBV6-4
ASSDRMQRCSWPQH
>many|TRBV6-1
ASSEAGHSNQPQH
>-|TRBV5-1
ASSLEGRTGSYGYT
>-|TRBV6-5
ASSYSDNPSYEQY
>-|TRBV4-1
ASSQPLESSGNTIY
>-|TRBV19
ASSIGVGPGYEQY
>-|TRBV30
AWSPASGRFNEQF
>-|TRBV5-8
ASSFSGTPYGYT
>-|TRBV19
ASSIGRGAGVRETQY
>-|TRBV11-2
ASSLARADSYNEQF
>-|TRBV18
ASSSGNRETQY
>-|TRBV10-3
AISRQGRDGYT
>once|TRBV18
ASSPRTSSSITDTQY
>-|TRBV6-6
ASRATGGYGYT
>-|TRBV15
ATSRDLGLVGEQY
>-|TRBV28
ASSSQGSSYEQY
>-|TRBV28
ASSSRGFNEKLF
>-|TRBV18
ASSPLRGGSYGYT
>once|TRBV6-1
ATIHGGTGRDEQF
>-|TRBV19
ASSIVGGLANQETQY
>-|TRBV30
AWSSIAGAEQY
>-|TRBV19
ASRTGTVYGYT